This T cell receptor beta chain was documented in a study of blood T cells in healthy people across ages. Looked up from germline, CDR1 is LGHNA and CDR2 is YSLEER. Trimming left V 0 bases short and J 1 base short, with 15 bases between. The CDR3 spans 17 residues. The table lists this clonotype with a few counts. Next came a second PCR, run for about 7 to 12 cycles, which used a sample-barcoded 5' primer along with a J-beta primer mix. TCRdb called the 5' RACE reads again in MiXCR, with one record for every CDR3 protein. The table shows roughly 700,000 distinct CDR3 sequences, with about 32% occurring only once.

The sequencing sample was made of blood. This rearrangement joins TRBV4-3 to TRBJ1-2; possible D gene TRBD1, 5 bases. This receptor was identified in a woman of 80 years or more in good health. For the CDR3, the DNA is TGCGCCAGCAGCCAAGATCGGGGGGGTTCAGTTAACTATGGCTACACCTTC. It specifies CASSQDRGGSVNYGYTF.